This T cell receptor (beta chain) was obtained from a study of a mutant IDH1 vaccine in newly diagnosed glioma. Time point defined: week 5, during vaccination. Topical imiquimod accompanied each vaccine dose, which consisted of 300 ug of mutant IDH1 20-mer peptide. The CDR3 contains 16 residues. V lost 3 bases and J lost 3; bases outside the gene matches: 11. From germline, CDR1 is SGHAT and CDR2 FQNNGV. Sequencing was performed with immunoSEQ multiplex PCR; in TCRdb, only in-frame clones are kept and a portion is missing. The sample has 30,000 to 35,000 clones, roughly four fifths seen once. This clone rates as medium-sized. Its target is not known.

This receptor was obtained from a young man with glioma. V gene TRBV11-2 combines with J gene TRBJ2-7; 7 nucleotides agree with TRBD2. This specimen was PBMCs, taken from a glioma patient whose treatment included an IDH1 peptide vaccine. The CDR3 DNA follows: TGTGCCAGCAGCTTGCCCGCAGCTAGCGGAAACTACGAGCAGTACTTC. Amino acids: CASSLPAASGNYEQYF.